Listed below are T cell receptor beta chains from one sample, sequenced in a study of blood T cell repertoires in COVID-19. Libraries were prepared by immunoSEQ multiplex PCR; TCRdb keeps only in-frame clonotypes and omits some of them. Of a few hundred thousand clones in the sample, more than 75% were seen once. The sequencing input was PBMCs or T cells enriched from blood (not recorded which). These receptors all come from a woman aged 40 to 50 with acute COVID-19. CDR3s include the opening cysteine and the closing phenylalanine or tryptophan. The D gene is left open where the match is weak. Expanded clones are given a class, and other clones once, few, many or no size at all.

j_gene,d_gene,v_gene,abundance,CDR3nt,CDR3aa
TRBJ1-5,-,TRBV9,-,TGTGCCAGCAGCGCTAGCAGAGGGAATCAGCCCCAGCATTTT,CASSASRGNQPQHF
TRBJ1-2,-,TRBV7-2,-,TGTGCCAGCAGCTTAGCTAGACAGCCCAGCTATGGCTACACCTTC,CASSLARQPSYGYTF
TRBJ1-3,TRBD1,TRBV28,few,TGTGCCAGCTTGGGACAGGGGGCAGGAAACACCATATATTTT,CASLGQGAGNTIYF
TRBJ2-7,-,TRBV15,few,TGTGCCACCAGCCCCCGGGACTTCTCCTACGAGCAGTACTTC,CATSPRDFSYEQYF
TRBJ2-7,-,TRBV3-1/TRBV3-2,-,TGTGCCAGCAGCCAAGGCGCTAGTATGACCTACGAGCAGTACTTC,CASSQGASMTYEQYF
TRBJ2-5,-,TRBV5-4,-,TGTGCCAGCAGCTTGGAACAGGGGGGGGAGACCCAGTACTTC,CASSLEQGGETQYF
TRBJ1-5,-,TRBV5-8,-,TGTGCCAGCAGCTTGGCCAGGGGTAGCAATCAGCCCCAGCATTTT,CASSLARGSNQPQHF
TRBJ1-1,-,TRBV3-1/TRBV3-2,once,TGTGCCAGCAGCCGAGACGGAGTAGCTTTCTTT,CASSRDGVAFF
TRBJ2-7,-,TRBV6-5,-,TGTGCCAGCAGTTTTTCGCTCGGGACTCGTTACGAGCAGTACTTC,CASSFSLGTRYEQYF
TRBJ1-6,TRBD1,TRBV10-3,-,TGTGCCGTTCGACAGGGAACCACCAATTCACCCCTCCACTTT,CAVRQGTTNSPLHF
TRBJ2-7,TRBD2,TRBV10-3,-,TGTGCCATCAGCGTTGGACTAGCAAGAACCTACGAGCAGTACTTC,CAISVGLARTYEQYF
TRBJ2-2,-,TRBV10-3,-,TGTGCCATCAAGGCAGGGGCGAACACCGGGGAGCTGTTTTTT,CAIKAGANTGELFF
TRBJ1-4,-,TRBV7-9,-,TGTGCCAGCAGCCCCCTCCTAGGAGCAACTAATGAAAAACTGTTTTTT,CASSPLLGATNEKLFF
TRBJ2-4,-,TRBV15,few,TGTGCCACCAGCATAGGCGAGGGCAAAAACATTCAGTACTTC,CATSIGEGKNIQYF
TRBJ1-5,-,TRBV6-1,-,TGTGCCAGCAGTGAGCTCAGGGCTCAGCCCCAGCATTTT,CASSELRAQPQHF
TRBJ2-5,TRBD1,TRBV10-3,-,TGTGCCATCAGTGCTGGGACAGATGGGGAGACCCAGTACTTC,CAISAGTDGETQYF
TRBJ2-2,TRBD1,TRBV18,-,TGTGCCAGCTCACCTTACCACCGGGACAGTGTTACGAACACCGGGGAGCTGTTTTTT,CASSPYHRDSVTNTGELFF
TRBJ1-2,-,TRBV2,-,TGTGCCAGCAGTAGGACAGCTAACTATGGCTACACCTTC,CASSRTANYGYTF
TRBJ2-3,-,TRBV24-1,-,TGTGCCACCAGTGAAAGACAGCTACACACAGATACGCAGTATTTT,CATSERQLHTDTQYF
TRBJ2-4,TRBD1,TRBV18,-,TGTGCCAGCTCACGGCCGGGACAGCTAGCCAAAAACATTCAGTACTTC,CASSRPGQLAKNIQYF
TRBJ1-2,-,TRBV28,-,TGTGCCAGCAGCCCCCAGGGGAACTATGGCTACACCTTC,CASSPQGNYGYTF
TRBJ1-2,-,TRBV18,-,TGTGCCAGCTCAGTGGACAGCTATGGCTACACCTTC,CASSVDSYGYTF
TRBJ1-1,-,TRBV3-1/TRBV3-2,-,TGTGCCAGCAGCCAAGGGAGAAACACTGAAGCTTTCTTT,CASSQGRNTEAFF
TRBJ1-5,TRBD1,TRBV19,once,TGTGCCAGTAGTCATCACAGGGGGAAGGAACAGCCCCAGCATTTT,CASSHHRGKEQPQHF
TRBJ2-4,-,TRBV19,-,TGTGCCAGTAGTATGTCGGAACCGGGACAACTAAAGTACTTC,CASSMSEPGQLKYF
TRBJ1-5,-,TRBV19,-,TGTGCCAGTAGTATTCCCGGTCAGCCCCAGCATTTT,CASSIPGQPQHF
TRBJ1-2,-,TRBV7-2,-,TGTGCCAGCAGCTTAACTCCCTATGGCTACACCTTC,CASSLTPYGYTF
TRBJ2-2,-,TRBV6-5,once,TGTGCCAGCAGTTACCCTAGGGGACAGAACACCGGGGAGCTGTTTTTT,CASSYPRGQNTGELFF
TRBJ2-5,TRBD1,TRBV29-1,-,TGCAGCGTCTTAGGCGGACAGGGGAGACAAGAGACCCAGTACTTC,CSVLGGQGRQETQYF
TRBJ1-1,-,TRBV19,-,TGTGCCAGTAGTATATCTGGAACAGTCTCGAACACTGAAGCTTTCTTT,CASSISGTVSNTEAFF
TRBJ1-2,-,TRBV5-4,-,TGTGCCAGCAGCTTGGACAGGGAAGGGTATGGCTACACCTTC,CASSLDREGYGYTF
TRBJ1-2,-,TRBV5-1,-,TGCGCCAGCAGCTCGGCCACAGGTGACTATGGCTACACCTTC,CASSSATGDYGYTF
TRBJ1-2,-,TRBV9,few,TGTGCCAGCAGCGTCACCGGTTGGGACTCCAGTCGAGGTTCCTATGGCTACACCTTC,CASSVTGWDSSRGSYGYTF
TRBJ2-1,TRBD1,TRBV7-2,-,TGTGCCAGCAGCTTAGCCGGGACAGTCCCCTACAATGAGCAGTTCTTC,CASSLAGTVPYNEQFF
TRBJ1-5,-,TRBV18,-,TGTGCCAGCTCACTTTTTCCCGGGTCCGACAATCAGCCCCAGCATTTT,CASSLFPGSDNQPQHF
TRBJ1-6,-,TRBV7-8,-,TGTGCCAGCAGCTTAGGGGGAGGGGTTAATTCACCCCTCCACTTT,CASSLGGGVNSPLHF
TRBJ1-1,-,TRBV6-4,many,TGTGCCAGCAGTGACTCCTTGTCTCGTGAAGCTTTCTTT,CASSDSLSREAFF
TRBJ1-5,-,TRBV7-2,-,TGTGCCAGCAGCTTAGTGGGGGGAGCCAATCAGCCCCAGCATTTT,CASSLVGGANQPQHF
TRBJ2-7,TRBD1,TRBV7-3,-,TGTGCCAGCAGGTTGACAGGGGTCGCCTACGAGCAGTACTTC,CASRLTGVAYEQYF
TRBJ2-7,TRBD2,TRBV6-1,-,TGTGCCAGCAGTGAGTTCGGTGAGACTAGCGGGCTCTACGAGCAGTACTTC,CASSEFGETSGLYEQYF
TRBJ2-2,-,TRBV30,-,TGTGCCTGGGGCAGGGGGCGGGGGACCGGGGAGCTGTTTTTT,CAWGRGRGTGELFF
TRBJ1-2,-,TRBV19,-,TGTGCCAGTAGTATTCGTCGCAGGGATGGCTACACCTTC,CASSIRRRDGYTF
TRBJ2-5,-,TRBV9,-,TGTGCCAGCAGTTCTCTTGGGGGGGAGACCCAGTACTTC,CASSSLGGETQYF
TRBJ2-5,-,TRBV9,once,TGTGCCAGCAGCGAGAACACTAGGGGGTCGCGAGAGACCCAGTACTTC,CASSENTRGSRETQYF